A selection of T cell receptor beta chains follows, all from one sample in a study of control samples from healthy donors and cancer patients. TCRdb's copy holds only in-frame clones and misses some; the assay was immunoSEQ multiplex PCR. The sample yields about 230,000 clones, more than 65% seen once. Sequencing was done on a sample of PBMCs. The receptors were sampled from a woman in her sixties with lung cancer. CDR3s include the opening cysteine and the closing phenylalanine or tryptophan. A D gene is named only where the DNA matches it firmly. Expanded clones are given a class, and other clones once, few, many or no size at all.

d_call clone_size cdr3_length j_call v_call cdr3_aa cdr3_nt
- - 14 TRBJ2-7 TRBV6-5 CASSYSAASYEQYF TGTGCCAGCAGTTACTCAGCGGCCTCCTACGAGCAGTACTTC
TRBD1 - 16 TRBJ2-3 TRBV10-3 CAISERGQSRTDTQYF TGTGCCATCAGTGAGAGGGGACAGTCGCGCACAGATACGCAGTATTTT
- - 19 TRBJ2-2 TRBV11-2 CASSLGIRDGTKNTGELFF TGTGCCAGCAGCTTAGGGATCCGGGACGGCACAAAGAACACCGGGGAGCTGTTTTTT
- once 14 TRBJ2-5 TRBV5-1 CASSLGGPQETQYF TGCGCCAGCAGCTTGGGGGGTCCACAAGAGACCCAGTACTTC
TRBD1 - 15 TRBJ2-1 TRBV7-2 CASSIGQGIGGQQFF TGTGCCAGCAGTATAGGACAGGGGATTGGGGGCCAGCAGTTCTTC
TRBD2 once 13 TRBJ2-1 TRBV9 CASSGLAGDEQFF TGTGCCAGCAGCGGGCTAGCGGGCGATGAGCAGTTCTTC
- - 16 TRBJ2-1 TRBV18 CASSPPGGSGYNEQFF TGTGCCAGCTCACCACCTGGAGGCTCAGGGTACAATGAGCAGTTCTTC
- few 17 TRBJ1-4 TRBV7-2 CASSLGDKRGGNEKLFF TGTGCCAGCAGCTTAGGGGACAAAAGGGGGGGAAATGAAAAACTGTTTTTT
TRBD1 - 15 TRBJ2-2 TRBV9 CASSPRTGNTGELFF TGTGCCAGCAGCCCTCGGACAGGGAACACCGGGGAGCTGTTTTTT
- - 11 TRBJ2-7 TRBV7-2 CASSRSWEQYF TGTGCCAGCAGCCGAAGCTGGGAGCAGTACTTC
- - 12 TRBJ2-5 TRBV2 CASKNGGETQYF TGTGCCAGCAAAAACGGTGGGGAGACCCAGTACTTC
- - 16 TRBJ1-4 TRBV28 CASSFEWAGTNEKLFF TGTGCCAGCAGTTTTGAGTGGGCAGGGACAAATGAAAAACTGTTTTTT
- - 14 TRBJ2-3 TRBV5-1 CASSFGRVADTQYF TGCGCCAGCAGCTTCGGCAGGGTGGCAGATACGCAGTATTTT
- - 13 TRBJ2-4 TRBV7-8 CASSLLNNNIQYF TGTGCCAGCAGCTTACTTAATAATAACATTCAGTACTTC
- - 11 TRBJ1-4 TRBV3-1/TRBV3-2 CASSQVEKLFF TGTGCCAGCAGCCAAGTTGAAAAACTGTTTTTT
TRBD2 - 16 TRBJ2-3 TRBV7-8 CASSFRTSGRADTQYF TGTGCCAGCAGCTTTAGGACTAGCGGGAGAGCTGATACGCAGTATTTT
- - 14 TRBJ2-7 TRBV5-1 CASSAGQGNGEQYF TGCGCCAGCAGCGCCGGGCAGGGGAACGGCGAGCAGTACTTC
- - 13 TRBJ1-1 TRBV19 CASSIGGLTEAFF TGTGCCAGTAGTATCGGGGGGCTCACTGAAGCTTTCTTT
- - 11 TRBJ2-1 TRBV5-6 CASSLAVEQFF TGTGCCAGCAGCTTGGCAGTTGAGCAGTTCTTC
- - 14 TRBJ1-1 TRBV2 CASRENILNTEAFF TGTGCCAGCAGGGAGAACATCCTGAACACTGAAGCTTTCTTT
- - 12 TRBJ1-6 TRBV6-5 CASKSYNSPLHF TGTGCCAGCAAGTCCTATAATTCACCCCTCCACTTT
- - 14 TRBJ1-5 TRBV5-1 CASSSLDGNQPQHF TGCGCCAGCAGCTCCCTGGATGGCAATCAGCCCCAGCATTTT
- - 13 TRBJ1-1 TRBV28 CASTLRDDTEAFF TGTGCCAGCACCCTCAGGGACGACACTGAAGCTTTCTTT
- - 16 TRBJ1-5 TRBV10-3 CAISDSRGGPNQPQHF TGTGCCATCAGTGACAGCCGGGGGGGGCCGAATCAGCCCCAGCATTTT
- - 14 TRBJ2-4 TRBV5-6 CASSARQGGDIQYF TGTGCCAGCAGCGCTCGACAGGGAGGCGACATTCAGTACTTC
- - 14 TRBJ2-3 TRBV5-1 CASSLAANVGTQYF TGCGCCAGCAGCTTGGCGGCCAATGTTGGTACGCAGTATTTT
TRBD2 - 15 TRBJ2-7 TRBV4-2 CASSQTSGEEYEQYF TGTGCCAGCAGCCAGACTAGCGGGGAAGAATACGAGCAGTACTTC
- - 15 TRBJ2-7 TRBV9 CASSVGQPGNLEQYF TGTGCCAGCAGCGTAGGCCAACCCGGGAACCTCGAGCAGTACTTC
- - 13 TRBJ1-3 TRBV27 CASRTGSGNTIYF TGTGCCAGCAGGACAGGCTCTGGAAACACCATATATTTT
TRBD2 - 15 TRBJ2-1 TRBV5-1 CASSPASGGADEQFF TGCGCCAGCAGTCCAGCTAGCGGGGGGGCAGATGAGCAGTTCTTC
- - 14 TRBJ2-7 TRBV6-1 CASSDRGRGNEQYF TGTGCCAGCAGTGACCGGGGTCGAGGAAACGAGCAGTACTTC
TRBD1 - 14 TRBJ1-5 TRBV2 CASRPGQDNQPQHF TGTGCCAGCAGGCCTGGACAGGATAATCAGCCCCAGCATTTT
TRBD2 few 15 TRBJ2-1 TRBV6-1 CASSEYTSGYNEQFF TGTGCCAGCAGTGAATACACTAGCGGCTACAATGAGCAGTTCTTC
- once 13 TRBJ2-3 TRBV18 CASSLRGGDTQYF TGTGCCAGCTCTCTGCGGGGCGGAGATACGCAGTATTTT
- - 14 TRBJ2-1 TRBV9 CASSVATGSNEQFF TGTGCCAGCAGCGTAGCTACAGGGTCGAATGAGCAGTTCTTC
TRBD1 - 15 TRBJ1-2 TRBV7-8 CASSLGMDRAYGYTF TGTGCCAGCAGCTTAGGAATGGACAGGGCTTATGGCTACACCTTC
- - 14 TRBJ2-3 TRBV19 CASSSGGRSDTQYF TGTGCCAGTAGTTCCGGGGGTAGGTCAGATACGCAGTATTTT
TRBD1 - 15 TRBJ2-1 TRBV7-2 CASSLTGTEYNEQFF TGTGCCAGCAGCTTAACCGGGACAGAGTACAATGAGCAGTTCTTC
- - 13 TRBJ1-5 TRBV9 CASSVDSDQPQHF TGTGCCAGCAGCGTAGATAGTGATCAGCCCCAGCATTTT
- - 13 TRBJ2-6 TRBV5-5 CASSLEGANVLTF TGTGCCAGCAGCTTGGAAGGGGCCAACGTCCTGACTTTC
- - 14 TRBJ2-7 TRBV7-9 CASSLYEDTYEQYF TGTGCCAGCAGCTTATACGAGGATACCTACGAGCAGTACTTC
- - 14 TRBJ2-3 TRBV2 CASSPTRLADTQYF TGTGCCAGCAGTCCGACTAGGTTGGCAGATACGCAGTATTTT
- - 14 TRBJ1-4 TRBV5-1 CASSPGQPNEKLFF TGCGCCAGCAGTCCCGGACAGCCTAATGAAAAACTGTTTTTT